Below, 31 T cell receptor beta chains from the same sample are listed, as sequenced in a study of cytomegalovirus exposure and HLA in healthy donors. PCR employed 60 Vbeta and 13 Jbeta primers. Sequencing was performed with immunoSEQ multiplex PCR; in TCRdb, only in-frame clones are kept and a portion is missing. The sample yields 130,000 to 150,000 clones, about 86% seen once. Sequenced material: PBMCs. These receptors were taken from a middle-aged man in good health and CMV-seropositive.

This clone was detected only once. V is TRBV18 and J is TRBJ1-1, with TRBD1 identical over 7 bases. J was trimmed by 1 base and V by 9 bases; bases with no gene match: 8. Germline V gene sequence: CDR1 KGHSH, CDR2 LQKENI. This CDR3 has 14 amino acids. The CDR3 DNA reads TGTGCCAGTTCGGACGGGACAGCGAACACTGAAGCTTTCTTT. Translating it yields CASSDGTANTEAFF. Variable domain in full (rest from reference TRBV18 and TRBJ1-1): NAGVMQNPRHLVRRRGQEARLRCSPMKGHSHVYWYRQLPEEGLKFMVYLQKENIIDESGMPKERFSAEFPKEGPSILRIQQVVRGDSAAYFCASSDGTANTEAFFGQGTRLTVV.

This chain connects TRBV7-9 to TRBJ2-6; 7 bases are shared with TRBD1. Germline V lookup: CDR1 SEHNR, CDR2 FQNEAQ (reference sequence). V shed 5 bases, J shed 2 bases, and the junction held 12 bases outside the gene matches. The CDR3 spans 18 residues. The CDR3 region has the DNA TGTGCCAGCAGCCGCCAGACAGGGAAGGGCCCTGGGGCCAACGTCCTGACTTTC. It specifies CASSRQTGKGPGANVLTF.

The genes are TRBV9 and TRBJ1-2; no clear D. Germline V gene data show CDR1 as SGDLS and CDR2 as YYNGEE. The CDR3 has 14 amino acids. Trimming removed 0 bases at V and 5 bases at J, with 11 bases between. In DNA form, the CDR3 reads TGTGCCAGCAGCGTAGCCACAGCACCTTATGGCTACACCTTC. Protein: CASSVATAPYGYTF.

The chain joins TRBV5-1 to TRBJ1-3, with D possibly matching TRBD1 (6 bases). Germline V lookup: CDR1 SGHRS, CDR2 YFSETQ. Trimming removed 2 bases from V and 2 bases from J, with 14 bases in between. The CDR3 runs 16 residues. The CDR3 DNA follows: TGCGCCAGCAGCTTCGGGACAACAACAGCTGGAAACACCATATATTTT. It codes for CASSFGTTTAGNTIYF. Full variable domain (remainder filled in from reference TRBV5-1 and TRBJ1-3): KAGVTQTPRYLIKTRGQQVTLSCSPISGHRSVSWYQQTPGQGLQFLFEYFSETQRNKGNFPGRFSGRQFSNSRSEMNVSTLELGDSALYLCASSFGTTTAGNTIYFGEGSWLTVV.

The genes are TRBV4-1 and TRBJ1-2, with D unclear. This CDR3 is built from 15 residues. V was clipped by 3 bases and J by 2 bases, with 13 bases between them. Germline V gives CDR1 MGHRA, CDR2 YSYEKL. Written as DNA, the CDR3 is TGCGCCAGCAGCCATCCTTGGGCGGGGAACTATGGCTACACCTTC. This gives the protein CASSHPWAGNYGYTF.

DNA for the CDR3: TGTGCCAGCAGCGACAGCTATTACACTGAAGCTTTCTTT. It translates to CASSDSYYTEAFF. This chain connects TRBV28 to TRBJ1-1; weak D call: TRBD1 (5 bases). The CDR3 contains 13 residues. Germline loops: CDR1 MDHEN, CDR2 SYDVKM. The V end was cut by 6 bases, the J end by 3 bases, with 11 bases between.

This clone was found once. V usage is TRBV10-3 and J usage is TRBJ2-3, with TRBD1 as a possible D gene (6 bases). CDR1 is ENHRY, CDR2 SYGVKD, per germline. The CDR3 covers 15 residues. Trimming stripped 5 bases from V and 2 bases from J, with 14 bases between. CDR3 in amino acids: CAISTGQIPTDTQYF. The CDR3 DNA reads TGTGCCATCAGTACCGGACAGATTCCCACAGATACGCAGTATTTT.

This chain connects TRBV19 to TRBJ2-1; TRBD1 might be the D (5 bases). CDR3 length: 15 residues. The V end was cut by 5 bases, the J end by 0 bases, with 11 bases between. Germline values: CDR1 LNHDA, CDR2 SQIVND (reference sequence). This CDR3 reads CASSAWGSSYNEQFF. Written as DNA, the CDR3 is TGTGCCAGTAGTGCTTGGGGCAGCTCCTACAATGAGCAGTTCTTC.

A word on this clone: The junction and the germline gene differ at one end; a read error may be behind it. The V call is TRBV7-9, the J call TRBJ1-2, with D possibly matching TRBD1 (6 bases). CDR1 and CDR2 from the germline V gene are SEHNR and FQNEAQ (reference sequence). The CDR3 totals 14 residues. The CDR3, as DNA: TGTGCCGGCAGCCCACAAGGGGGTGACTATGGCTACACCTTC. Its protein product is CAGSPQGGDYGYTF.

This rearrangement joins TRBV12-5 to TRBJ1-1; TRBD1 matches 7 bases. Germline trimming cut 7 bases from V and 4 bases from J; bases unmatched to any gene: 6. Germline CDR1 and CDR2: LGHNT and FRNRAP. This CDR3 spans 13 amino acids. The CDR3 sequence: CASVTGVVTEAFF. In nucleotides, the CDR3 is TGTGCTAGTGTCACAGGGGTGGTCACTGAAGCTTTCTTT.

CDR3 nucleotides: TGTGCCAGCAGTTACTCAGGGGGCGACTATGGCTACACCTTC. As protein: CASSYSGGDYGYTF. The chain recombines TRBV27 with TRBJ1-2, with 8 positions matching TRBD1. The V gene end was trimmed by 4 bases and the J gene end by 3 bases; junction bases not matched to a gene: 4. The CDR3 loop spans 14 amino acids. The germline V gene has CDR1 MNHEY and CDR2 SMNVEV (reference sequence).

This chain links TRBV29-1 with TRBJ1-2, with TRBD1 matching over 7 bases. The germline gives CDR1 SQVTM, CDR2 ANQGSEA. The CDR3 runs 13 residues. The V and J ends lost 4 bases and 0 bases, in that order; junction bases with no gene match: 2. CDR3: CSVVDRTNYGYTF. For the CDR3, the DNA is TGCAGCGTTGTGGACAGGACTAACTATGGCTACACCTTC. Full variable domain (missing parts from reference TRBV29-1 and TRBJ1-2): SAVISQKPSRDICQRGTSLTIQCQVDSQVTMMFWYRQQPGQSLTLIATANQGSEATYESGFVIDKFPISRPNLTFSTLTVSNMSPEDSSIYLCSVVDRTNYGYTFGSGTRLTVV.

This chain connects TRBV10-1 to TRBJ2-2, with no clear D. The CDR3 contains 14 residues. The germline V and J ends were trimmed by 2 bases and 3 bases, with 7 bases remaining between them. CDR1 and CDR2 from the germline V gene are WNHNN and SYGVQD (reference sequence). CDR3 nucleotide sequence: TGCGCCAGCAGTGAGCACACCTACACCGGGGAGCTGTTTTTT. Translating it yields CASSEHTYTGELFF.

This clone was observed a few times. The chain is built from TRBV5-1 and TRBJ2-1; D may be TRBD1 (5 bases). V was trimmed by 0 bases and J by 4 bases, leaving 5 bases between them. This CDR3 has 13 residues. Germline V gene data show CDR1 as SGHRS and CDR2 as YFSETQ. CDR3 region: CASSLGTYNEQFF. In nucleotides, the CDR3 is TGCGCCAGCAGCTTGGGGACATACAATGAGCAGTTCTTC.

This chain joins TRBV28 and TRBJ2-1, with 9 bases identical to TRBD2. After removal of 4 bases from V and 0 bases from J, the junction contained 7 bases not matched to a gene. Looked up from germline, CDR1 is MDHEN and CDR2 is SYDVKM. The CDR3 covers 17 residues. CDR3: CASSSRSGGSSYNEQFF. Here the CDR3 DNA reads TGTGCCAGCAGTTCTCGTAGCGGGGGTAGCTCCTACAATGAGCAGTTCTTC.

The genes are TRBV30 and TRBJ1-3; no definite D call. V shed 2 bases and J shed 0 bases, with 5 bases lying between them. The CDR3 has 13 residues. Looked up from germline, CDR1 is GTSNPN and CDR2 is SVGIG (reference sequence). The CDR3, as DNA: TGTGCCTGGAGTAAGAGCTCTGGAAACACCATATATTTT. Its translation: CAWSKSSGNTIYF.

The V and J genes are TRBV14 and TRBJ2-1, with a tentative D call TRBD2 (5 bases). Germline-derived CDR1 and CDR2 are SGHDN and FVKESK. Trimming cost V 4 bases and J 4 bases, with 17 bases left between them. CDR3 length equals 16 residues. DNA for the CDR3: TGTGCCAGCAGCCTGACTTCGGGGATGTGGTACAATGAGCAGTTCTTC. Translation gives CASSLTSGMWYNEQFF.

This sequence joins TRBV4-1 and TRBJ2-1; 8 bases line up with TRBD2. The V and J ends lost 4 bases and 4 bases, in that order; junction bases with no gene match: 9. This CDR3 is 16 amino acids long. Germline CDR1 and CDR2: MGHRA and YSYEKL. CDR3 nucleotides: TGCGCCAGCAGCCCCGCCGGGACTAGGAGTTACAATGAGCAGTTCTTC. The encoded protein is CASSPAGTRSYNEQFF.

V and J are TRBV19 and TRBJ2-2, with TRBD2 matching 13 bases. The CDR3 sequence is 21 residues long. With V trimmed by 5 bases and J by 5 bases, 20 bases remained unmatched. Germline CDR1 LNHDA, CDR2 SQIVND (reference sequence). The CDR3 protein is CASSPLGTSGVKFGVTGELFF. CDR3 sequence (DNA): TGTGCCAGTAGTCCGCTGGGGACTAGCGGGGTCAAATTCGGGGTTACCGGGGAGCTGTTTTTT. Combining the CDR3 with reference TRBV19 and TRBJ2-2 gives the whole variable domain DGGITQSPKYLFRKEGQNVTLSCEQNLNHDAMYWYRQDPGQGLRLIYYSQIVNDFQKGDIAEGYSVSREKKESFPLTVTSAQKNPTAFYLCASSPLGTSGVKFGVTGELFFGEGSRLTVL.

V is TRBV7-2 and J is TRBJ1-5; D uncertain. V was pared by 5 bases and J by 5 bases, with 10 bases between. The germline V gene encodes CDR1 SGHTA and CDR2 FQGNSA. This CDR3 contains 13 residues. CDR3 loop: CASSPDRDQPQHF. The CDR3 DNA reads as TGTGCCAGCAGCCCCGATCGGGATCAGCCCCAGCATTTT.

This sequence joins TRBV5-6 and TRBJ2-3; tentative D call: TRBD2 (5 bases). This CDR3 spans 15 amino acids. The ends were cut back, 4 bases at V and 2 bases at J, with 14 bases in the middle. Germline CDR1 is SGHDT and CDR2 is YYEEEE. Here the CDR3 DNA reads TGTGCCAGCAGCCAGCGGTTTTGGTTCACAGATACGCAGTATTTT. Translation: CASSQRFWFTDTQYF.

The sample holds one count of this clone. J is TRBJ1-2 and V is TRBV15; D is uncertain. Germline V gives CDR1 LNHNV, CDR2 YYDKDF (reference sequence). V lost 0 bases and J lost 8, with 7 bases in between. This CDR3 has 12 amino acids. DNA for the CDR3: TGTGCCACCAGCAGAGATTTCGGGGGCTACACCTTC. This gives the protein CATSRDFGGYTF. Variable domain in full (rest from reference TRBV15 and TRBJ1-2): DAMVIQNPRYQVTQFGKPVTLSCSQTLNHNVMYWYQQKSSQAPKLLFHYYDKDFNNEADTPDNFQSRRPNTSFCFLDIRSPGLGDTAMYLCATSRDFGGYTFGSGTRLTVV.

This chain connects TRBV18 to TRBJ2-5; D gene uncertain. Germline-derived CDR1 and CDR2 are KGHSH and LQKENI. V was trimmed by 2 bases and J by 2 bases, leaving 3 bases between them. The CDR3 is 12 residues long. CDR3 region: CASSPSQETQYF. DNA of the CDR3: TGTGCCAGCTCACCATCGCAAGAGACCCAGTACTTC.

The rearrangement uses TRBV5-6 and TRBJ1-5; 9 bases fit TRBD1. The V gene end was trimmed by 0 bases and the J gene end by 5 bases; junction bases not matched to a gene: 9. The CDR3 is 17 residues long. In germline, CDR1 is SGHDT, CDR2 YYEEEE. CDR3 sequence reads: CASSLGGQGRWDQPQHF. The CDR3 DNA reads TGTGCCAGCAGCTTGGGCGGACAGGGGAGATGGGATCAGCCCCAGCATTTT.

This chain uses TRBV7-3 with TRBJ2-3; TRBD2 agrees at 8 bases. The J segment lost 3 bases and the V segment lost 0 bases, leaving 8 bases of the junction unmatched. The length of the CDR3 is 17 residues. Germline V gives CDR1 SGHTA, CDR2 FQGTGA. The CDR3 loop is CASSLTGAGGPTDTQYF. In DNA, the CDR3 is TGTGCCAGCAGCTTAACGGGGGCGGGGGGCCCTACAGATACGCAGTATTTT.

This clone was seen a few times. The chain couples TRBV10-3 to TRBJ1-1; 8 bases are a match to TRBD1. The CDR3 extends over 16 amino acids. From germline, CDR1 is ENHRY and CDR2 SYGVKD. Trimming cost V 4 bases and J 5 bases; bases outside gene matches: 12. The CDR3 is CAISAGRGLVETEAFF. CDR3 sequence (DNA): TGTGCCATCAGTGCCGGCAGGGGGCTGGTGGAGACTGAAGCTTTCTTT.

For the CDR3, the DNA is TGTGCCAGCTCACCACAAGGGACAGAAGAGACCCAGTACTTC. Translated: CASSPQGTEETQYF. The chain uses TRBV18 and TRBJ2-5; 7 bases agree with TRBD1. The length of the CDR3 is 14 residues. CDR1 and CDR2 from the germline V gene are KGHSH and LQKENI. V shed 1 base, J shed 3 bases, and the junction held 2 bases outside the gene matches.

This clone was detected once. The chain joins TRBV6-1 to TRBJ2-3; the match to TRBD1 covers 10 bases. Looked up from germline, CDR1 is MNHNS and CDR2 is SASEGT. This CDR3 contains 13 residues. Trimming removed 11 bases from V and 0 bases from J; junction bases left unmatched: 2. The DNA for the CDR3 is TGTGCCGGGACAGGGGCCAGCACAGATACGCAGTATTTT. Its translation: CAGTGASTDTQYF.

A word on this clone: Germline is not matched at one junction end, which may reflect a read error. This chain links TRBV7-9 with TRBJ1-2; 9 bases match TRBD1. Germline CDR1 reads SEHNR; CDR2 reads FQNEAQ (reference sequence). The CDR3 contains 17 residues. CDR3: CSSSSLVPGQGSYGYTF. CDR3 DNA: TGTTCCAGCAGCTCCCTAGTCCCGGGACAGGGATCGTATGGCTACACCTTC.

V usage is TRBV4-3 and J usage is TRBJ2-1; the match to TRBD2 covers 10 bases. J was trimmed by 4 bases and V by 5 bases; bases with no gene match: 11. In germline, CDR1 is LGHNA, CDR2 YSLEER. The CDR3 extends over 17 amino acids. The DNA of the CDR3 is TGCGCCAGCAGCACAAGTACTAGCGGGGTGTCTTACAATGAGCAGTTCTTC. As protein: CASSTSTSGVSYNEQFF.

The V call is TRBV27, the J call TRBJ1-5; TRBD1 matches 7 bases. Germline V gene lookup returns CDR1 MNHEY and CDR2 SMNVEV (reference sequence). V was clipped by 4 bases and J by 13 bases; unmatched bases: 10. The CDR3 covers 13 residues. Here the CDR3 DNA reads TGTGCCAGCAGTTCCTCCTACACGGGACAGCAGCATTTT. Translated: CASSSSYTGQQHF.